This TCR beta chain emerged from a study of a mutant IDH1 vaccine in newly diagnosed glioma (dated by TCRdb to about 2021). In terms of the full investigation: Patients were given eight vaccinations, in weeks 1, 3, 5, 7, 11, 15, 19 and 23, which matched visits V03 through V10. Vaccination started 4-6 weeks after radiotherapy alone, or was given together with temozolomide cycles in the groups whose treatment included chemotherapy. Of the roughly 31 treated patients, roughly 60% were male and around 40% were female, and the mean age was 40.4 years. Before enrollment, patients had received standard therapy of radiotherapy alone, temozolomide alone, or radiochemotherapy with temozolomide; most received the combination. Peripheral blood was collected at six visits: V03 (baseline), V05, V07, V10, V12 and V13. For exploratory analyses, longitudinal TCRB deep sequencing was carried out in roughly 23 treated patients wherever samples were available. General conclusions and limits of the study: Pseudoprogression seemed to be unrelated to changes in the top peripheral T cell clonotypes found by TCRB sequencing. The authors noted that analyses of patient blood samples could not be reproduced because of sample limitations. Selection of PBMC samples for TCRB deep sequencing was based on availability. Immune responses induced by the vaccine were seen in about 93% of patients across multiple MHC alleles.

This specimen's time point label, per the study, means: week 23, last vaccination. Every vaccine dose consisted of 300 ug of a 20-mer mutant IDH1 peptide in Montanide, administered subcutaneously together with topical imiquimod. The donors had newly diagnosed IDH1-mutant astrocytomas of WHO grade 3 or 4 that showed loss of nuclear ATRX. The samples were drawn from NOA16, a multicentre, single-arm, open-label phase I trial in Germany that tested a mutant IDH1 peptide vaccine in humans for the first time. Genomic DNA for TCRB sequencing was extracted from EDTA blood using the DNeasy Blood and Tissue Kit. A single count supports this clone. This receptor's antigen is unknown. No much larger clone is present one base from it, and per-base qualities are unavailable. The CDR3 contains 14 residues, cysteine and phenylalanine counted. Just the 42-base CDR3 DNA is kept, in frame starting at base 1. CDR1 SGHVS and CDR2 FQNEAQ were looked up in the germline V gene. V is pruned by 4 bases and J by 6 bases, leaving 1 base of the junction without a gene match.

The library came from the immunoSEQ multiplex PCR assay. The hsTCRB Kit was used according to the manufacturer's protocol to amplify rearranged TCR beta chain sequences. TCRB libraries were sequenced on an Illumina MiSeq. As for the original processing: The proprietary platform of the kit vendor was used for demultiplexing, trimming and gene mapping. The source is immuneACCESS, and TCRdb retained only in-frame sequences with V and J called. Part of the clones is not carried over; for the studies checked, unresolved V genes explain less than half of this, and the remainder is unexplained. V, J and clone size were drawn from that table, and D and trimming were deduced from the DNA. The sample contains 77,000 or so clones, about 85% of them found a single time. In total, the top ten clones hold 0.77% of the sample.

Sample: PBMCs, taken from a glioma patient whose treatment included an IDH1 peptide vaccine. The receptor was derived from a woman between 45 and 60 years old with glioma. Rearrangement joined TRBV7-8 to TRBJ2-1; a stretch of 12 junction bases matches TRBD2. The CDR3 in this case is CASSSSGRANEQFF. The DNA sequence is TGTGCCAGCAGCTCTAGCGGGAGGGCCAATGAGCAGTTCTTC.